This passage covers 3 T cell receptor beta chains from one sample sequenced in a study of shared clonotypes between healthy human individuals (dated by TCRdb to 2020 to 2022). Receptors were amplified or captured by the immunoSEQ multiplex PCR assay. The immuneACCESS repertoire file appears here via TCRdb, limited to in-frame rearrangements. These files lack a portion of the clones; in checked studies, under half of the deficit traces to unresolved V genes, and the cause of the others is not known. The sample yields roughly 2.6 million clones; about 92% were counted once. The ten largest clones capture under 0.15% of the sample. Sequencing was carried out using naive CD4+ T cells sorted from blood. Taken with the paper, the label for cell subset or site translates to: CD45RA+ positively selected. The receptors come from a man younger than 30 in good health.

As to this clone: Other DNA sequences from this sample encode an identical CDR3 as well. The genes are TRBV6-5 and TRBJ1-6; 7 bases line up with TRBD1. The germline V gene encodes CDR1 MNHEY and CDR2 SVGAGI. V shed 0 bases, J shed 7 bases, and the junction held 3 bases outside the gene matches. The CDR3 length is 15 residues. The CDR3 nucleotides are TGTGCCAGCAGTTACTCCCGACAGGGAAATTCACCCCTCCACTTT. This codes for CASSYSRQGNSPLHF.

The chain links TRBV28 to TRBJ2-1; the D gene is possibly TRBD2 (5 bases). With 5 bases removed from V and 1 base from J, the gap between germline ends came to 12 bases. This CDR3 has 15 amino acids. Germline V lookup: CDR1 MDHEN, CDR2 SYDVKM. This CDR3 reads CASSRQDLSYNEQFF. CDR3 DNA sequence: TGTGCCAGCAGTCGCCAGGACTTATCCTACAATGAGCAGTTCTTC.

V gene TRBV28 combines with J gene TRBJ1-5; perhaps TRBD1 as D (5 bases). The CDR3 is 14 residues long. Trimming removed 7 bases at V and 6 bases at J, with 16 bases between. Germline CDR1 reads MDHEN; CDR2 reads SYDVKM. The CDR3 DNA is TGTGCCAGCATTCTAATCATGGGGGGTCAGCCCCAGCATTTT. Translation: CASILIMGGQPQHF.